Listed here is a single T cell receptor beta chain. This sample was taken from a study of cytomegalovirus exposure and HLA in healthy donors. Trimming cost V 3 bases and J 0 bases, with 7 bases left between them. Germline CDR1 is SGDLS and CDR2 is YYNGEE. This CDR3 has 14 residues. The PCR made use of 60 Vbeta and 13 Jbeta primers. This table comes from immunoSEQ multiplex PCR, and its TCRdb copy is limited to in-frame clones, with some not included. The data contain under 150,000 clones, about 79% of them singletons. This clonotype originated in a man in his forties in good health and CMV-seropositive. The gene calls are TRBV9 and TRBJ1-3; a possible D gene is TRBD1 (5 bases). Specimen: PBMCs. CDR3 in amino acids: CASSEGHSGNTIYF. In DNA, the CDR3 is TGTGCCAGCAGCGAGGGGCACTCTGGAAACACCATATATTTT.